There are a few counts of the clone carrying this TCR beta chain. The data were taken from a study of blood T cell repertoires in COVID-19. The germline CDR1 and CDR2 sequences are SGHRS and YFSETQ. Trimming cost V 4 bases and J 3 bases, with 17 bases left between them. There are 16 residues in the CDR3. TCRdb's copy holds only in-frame clones and misses some; the assay was immunoSEQ multiplex PCR. Of approximately 100,000 clones detected, more than 80% appear once; the ten largest clones hold about 10%. This chain joins TRBV5-1 and TRBJ2-1; D may be TRBD1 (6 bases). The sequence was collected from a human donor in a cohort sampled during active COVID-19. Sequenced material: peripheral blood. DNA for the CDR3: TGCGCCAGCAGCCCGTCCCCAGGGGCGTACTACAATGAGCAGTTCTTC. Translation gives CASSPSPGAYYNEQFF.